The following is a T cell receptor (beta chain) sequence with its context. The treatment is: preoperative locoregional IRX-2 cytokine immunotherapy. Patients received preoperative, locoregional IRX-2 cytokine immunotherapy in a phase Ib study. These data come from a study of preoperative IRX-2 immunotherapy in early breast cancer. This CDR3 is 14 amino acids long. Germline-derived CDR1 and CDR2 are SGHRS and YFSETQ. The V segment lost 1 base and the J segment 8 bases; nucleotides outside the gene matches: 4. Repertoires were generated with immunoSEQ multiplex PCR, while TCRdb's copy carries only in-frame clones and drops some. The sample carries about 28,000 clones, approximately 83% recorded once.

Specimen collection occurred from a patient treated with IRX-2 immunotherapy. The chain combines TRBV5-1 with TRBJ1-4, with 8 bases matching TRBD1. This TCR was sampled from a human donor with breast cancer. CDR3 coding DNA: TGCGCCAGCAGCTTGAGGACAGGGAACGAAAAACTGTTTTTT. Amino acids: CASSLRTGNEKLFF.